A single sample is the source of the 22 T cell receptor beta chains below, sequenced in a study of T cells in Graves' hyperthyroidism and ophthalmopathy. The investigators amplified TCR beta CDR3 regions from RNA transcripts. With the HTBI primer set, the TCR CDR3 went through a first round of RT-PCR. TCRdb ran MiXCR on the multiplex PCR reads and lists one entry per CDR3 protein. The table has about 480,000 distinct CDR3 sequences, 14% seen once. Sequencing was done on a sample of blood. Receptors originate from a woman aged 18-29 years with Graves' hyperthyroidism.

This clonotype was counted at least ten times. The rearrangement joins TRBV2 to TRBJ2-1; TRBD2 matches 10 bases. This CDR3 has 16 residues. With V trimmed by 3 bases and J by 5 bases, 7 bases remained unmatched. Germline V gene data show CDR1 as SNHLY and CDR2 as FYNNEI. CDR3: CASSDHGLAANNEQFF. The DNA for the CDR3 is TGTGCCAGCAGTGACCACGGACTAGCGGCGAACAATGAGCAGTTCTTC. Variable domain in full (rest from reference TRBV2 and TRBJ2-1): EPEVTQTPSHQVTQMGQEVILRCVPISNHLYFYWYRQILGQKVEFLVSFYNNEISEKSEIFDDQFSVERPDGSNFTLKIRSTKLEDSAMYFCASSDHGLAANNEQFFGPGTRLTVL.

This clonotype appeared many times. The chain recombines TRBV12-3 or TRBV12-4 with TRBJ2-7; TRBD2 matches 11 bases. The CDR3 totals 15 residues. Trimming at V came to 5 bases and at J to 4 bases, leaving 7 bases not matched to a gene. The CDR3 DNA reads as TGTGCCAGCAGTCTCGGGACTAGCGGTGGTTACGAGCAGTACTTC. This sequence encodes CASSLGTSGGYEQYF.

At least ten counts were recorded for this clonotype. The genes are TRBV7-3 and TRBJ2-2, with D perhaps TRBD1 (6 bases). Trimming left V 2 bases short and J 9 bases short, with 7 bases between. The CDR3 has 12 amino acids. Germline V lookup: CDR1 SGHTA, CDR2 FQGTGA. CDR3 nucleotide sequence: TGTGCCAGCAGCTTAGGGGGCCGGGAGCTGTTTTTT. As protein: CASSLGGRELFF.

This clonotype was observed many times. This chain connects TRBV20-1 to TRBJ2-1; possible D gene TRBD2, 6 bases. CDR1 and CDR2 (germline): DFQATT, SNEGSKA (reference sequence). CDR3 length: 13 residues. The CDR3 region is CSDGLAVNNEQFF. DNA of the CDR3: TGCAGCGACGGGTTAGCGGTAAACAATGAGCAGTTCTTC.

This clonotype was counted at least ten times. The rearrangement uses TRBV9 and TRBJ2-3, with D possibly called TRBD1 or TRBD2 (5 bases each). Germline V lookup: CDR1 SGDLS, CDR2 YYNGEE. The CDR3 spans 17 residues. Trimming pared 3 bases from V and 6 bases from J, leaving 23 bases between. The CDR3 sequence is CASSAAPWGSGVDTQYF. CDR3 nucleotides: TGTGCCAGCAGCGCCGCCCCTTGGGGGTCCGGGGTGGATACGCAGTATTTT.

CDR3 sequence: CASRGLAVNNEQFF. DNA for the CDR3: TGTGCCAGTAGGGGACTAGCAGTTAACAATGAGCAGTTCTTC. This chain joins TRBV19 and TRBJ2-1, with 9 bases fitting TRBD2. With V trimmed by 6 bases and J by 5 bases, 5 bases remained unmatched. This CDR3 comprises 14 residues. Germline CDR1 and CDR2: LNHDA and SQIVND (reference sequence).

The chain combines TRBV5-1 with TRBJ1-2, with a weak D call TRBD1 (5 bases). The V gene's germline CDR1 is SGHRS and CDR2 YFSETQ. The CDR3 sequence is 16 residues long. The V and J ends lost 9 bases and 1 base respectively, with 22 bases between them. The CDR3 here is CANSLNGGGDNYGYTF. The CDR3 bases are TGCGCCAACAGTCTCAACGGGGGAGGGGATAACTATGGCTACACCTTC.

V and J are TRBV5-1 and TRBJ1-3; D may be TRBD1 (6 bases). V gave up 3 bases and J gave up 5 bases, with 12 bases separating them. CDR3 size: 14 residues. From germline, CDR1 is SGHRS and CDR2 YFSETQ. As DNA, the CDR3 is TGCGCCAGCAGCTCCGGGACAACCAGAAACACCATATATTTT. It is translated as CASSSGTTRNTIYF.

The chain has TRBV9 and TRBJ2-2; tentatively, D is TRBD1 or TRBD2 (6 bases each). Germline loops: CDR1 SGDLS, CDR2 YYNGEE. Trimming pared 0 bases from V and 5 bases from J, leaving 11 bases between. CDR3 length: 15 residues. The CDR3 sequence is CASSVEQGGTGELFF. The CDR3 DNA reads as TGTGCCAGCAGCGTAGAACAAGGGGGGACCGGGGAGCTGTTTTTT.

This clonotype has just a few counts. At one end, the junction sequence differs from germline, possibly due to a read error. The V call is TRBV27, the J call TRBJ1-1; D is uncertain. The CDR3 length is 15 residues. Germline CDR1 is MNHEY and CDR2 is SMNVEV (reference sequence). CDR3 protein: CASSSRARINTEASF. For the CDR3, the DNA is TGTGCCAGCAGTTCCCGGGCCCGAATCAACACTGAAGCTTCCTTT.

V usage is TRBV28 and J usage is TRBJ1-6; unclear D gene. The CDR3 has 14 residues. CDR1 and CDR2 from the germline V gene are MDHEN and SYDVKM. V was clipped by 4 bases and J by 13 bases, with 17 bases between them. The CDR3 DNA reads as TGTGCCAGCAGTTCACCCGCCGGTTTGATGCCCCTCCACTTT. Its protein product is CASSSPAGLMPLHF.

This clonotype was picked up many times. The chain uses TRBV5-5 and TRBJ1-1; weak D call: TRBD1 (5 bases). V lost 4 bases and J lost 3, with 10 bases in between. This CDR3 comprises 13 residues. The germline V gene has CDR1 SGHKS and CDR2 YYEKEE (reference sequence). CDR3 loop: CASSLDTDTEAFF. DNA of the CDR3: TGTGCCAGCAGCCTGGACACGGACACTGAAGCTTTCTTT. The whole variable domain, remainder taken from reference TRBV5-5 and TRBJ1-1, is DAGVTQSPTHLIKTRGQQVTLRCSPISGHKSVSWYQQVLGQGPQFIFQYYEKEERGRGNFPDRFSARQFPNYSSELNVNALLLGDSALYLCASSLDTDTEAFFGQGTRLTVV.

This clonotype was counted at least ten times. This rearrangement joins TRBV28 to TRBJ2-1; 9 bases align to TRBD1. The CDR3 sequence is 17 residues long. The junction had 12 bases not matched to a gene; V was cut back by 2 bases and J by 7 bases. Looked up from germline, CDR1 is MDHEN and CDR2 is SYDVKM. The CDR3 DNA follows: TGTGCCAGCAGTTTAAGAATAACGACAGGGGGTAATAATGAGCAGTTCTTC. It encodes CASSLRITTGGNNEQFF.

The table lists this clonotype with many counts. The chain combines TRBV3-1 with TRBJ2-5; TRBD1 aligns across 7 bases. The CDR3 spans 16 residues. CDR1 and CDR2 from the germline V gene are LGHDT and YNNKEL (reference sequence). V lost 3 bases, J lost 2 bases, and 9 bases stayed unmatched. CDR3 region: CASSQYQGEGQETQYF. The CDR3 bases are TGTGCCAGCAGCCAGTACCAGGGGGAAGGTCAAGAGACCCAGTACTTC.

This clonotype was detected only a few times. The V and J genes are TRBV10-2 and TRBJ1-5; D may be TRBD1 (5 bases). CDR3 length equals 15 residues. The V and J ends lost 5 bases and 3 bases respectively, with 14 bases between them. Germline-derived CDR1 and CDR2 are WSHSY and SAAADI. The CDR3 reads CASSLDGQVNQPQHF. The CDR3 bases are TGCGCCAGCAGTTTAGACGGACAAGTCAATCAGCCCCAGCATTTT.

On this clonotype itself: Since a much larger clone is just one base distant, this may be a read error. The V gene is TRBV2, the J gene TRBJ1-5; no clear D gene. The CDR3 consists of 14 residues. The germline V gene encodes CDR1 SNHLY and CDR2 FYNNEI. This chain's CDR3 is CASERDGSNRPQHF. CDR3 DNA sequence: TGTGCCAGCGAGAGAGACGGGAGCAATCGGCCCCAGCATTTT.

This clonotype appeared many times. The CDR3 here is CASNLGDRGDTGELFF. The DNA of the CDR3 is TGTGCCAGCAACCTCGGGGACAGGGGTGACACCGGGGAGCTGTTTTTT. This chain uses TRBV12-3 or TRBV12-4 with TRBJ2-2; TRBD1 matches 10 bases. This CDR3 has 16 residues. The ends lost 7 bases at V and 3 bases at J; junction bases unmatched: 8.

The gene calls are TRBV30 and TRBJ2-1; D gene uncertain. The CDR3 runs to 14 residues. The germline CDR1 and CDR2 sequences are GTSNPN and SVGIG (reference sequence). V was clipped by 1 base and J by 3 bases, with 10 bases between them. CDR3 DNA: TGTGCCTGGAGTGCGGACCGGATCTACAATGAGCAGTTCTTC. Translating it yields CAWSADRIYNEQFF.

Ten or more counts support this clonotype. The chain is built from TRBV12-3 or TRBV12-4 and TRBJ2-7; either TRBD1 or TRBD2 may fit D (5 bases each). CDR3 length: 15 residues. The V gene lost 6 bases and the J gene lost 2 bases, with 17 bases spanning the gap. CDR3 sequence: CASRVDSQRAYEQYF. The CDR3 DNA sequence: TGTGCCAGCAGAGTAGACAGCCAGAGGGCCTACGAGCAGTACTTC.

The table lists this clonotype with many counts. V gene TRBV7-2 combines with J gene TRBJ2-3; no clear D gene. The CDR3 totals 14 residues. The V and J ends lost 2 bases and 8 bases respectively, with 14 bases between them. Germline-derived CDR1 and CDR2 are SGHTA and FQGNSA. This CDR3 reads CASSLSPSSVTQYF. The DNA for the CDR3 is TGTGCCAGCAGCTTATCCCCAAGTAGTGTTACGCAGTATTTT. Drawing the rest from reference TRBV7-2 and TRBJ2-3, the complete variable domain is GAGVSQSPSNKVTEKGKDVELRCDPISGHTALYWYRQSLGQGLEFLIYFQGNSAPDKSGLPSDRFSAERTGGSVSTLTIQRTQQEDSAVYLCASSLSPSSVTQYFGPGTRLTVL.

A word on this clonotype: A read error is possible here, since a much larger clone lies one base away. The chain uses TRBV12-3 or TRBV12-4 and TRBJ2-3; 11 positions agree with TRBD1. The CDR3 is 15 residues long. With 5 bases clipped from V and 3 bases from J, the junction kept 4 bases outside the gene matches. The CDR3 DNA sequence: TGTGCCAGCAGTGATGGGACAGGGGGTACAGATACGCAGTATTTT. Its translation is CASSDGTGGTDTQYF.

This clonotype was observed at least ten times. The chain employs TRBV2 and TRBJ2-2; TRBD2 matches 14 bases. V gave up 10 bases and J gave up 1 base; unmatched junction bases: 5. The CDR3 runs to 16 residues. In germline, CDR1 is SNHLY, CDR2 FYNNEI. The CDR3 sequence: CATRLAGGLNTGELFF. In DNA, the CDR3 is TGTGCCACCAGACTAGCGGGAGGGCTGAACACCGGGGAGCTGTTTTTT.